This TCR beta chain was obtained from a study of blood T cells in healthy people across ages (dated by TCRdb to about 2015). Context from the whole study: Template switching captured roughly one uniquely barcoded TCR beta cDNA molecule per two T cells in model experiments. To avoid experimental bias, donors of different ages were spread randomly across the sequencing lanes. Using deep sequencing normalized with unique cDNA molecular identifiers, the study measured how TCR beta repertoire diversity changes with age. Four age groups were formed from the donors: young (average roughly 16 years), middle-aged (more than 35), aged (around 68) and long-lived (82). For two donors (one aged 18 to 29 and one aged 80 or older), the study analyzed two additional independent replicas of 1 million unique cDNA reads from the same blood draw.

Libraries came from 5' RACE. Sequencer: Illumina HiSeq 2500. The second PCR ran for roughly 6 to 11 cycles and used a J-beta primer mix along with a sample-barcoded 5' primer. Each TCR beta cDNA molecule received a unique molecular identifier from a template-switch 5' adaptor carrying 12 random nucleotides. Each sample yielded at least 2.5 million CDR3-containing paired-end reads. The Mint cDNA synthesis kit, primed by a TRBC-specific oligonucleotide, was used to synthesize first-strand cDNA from all RNA. After uracil-DNA glycosylase treatment, a first 18-cycle PCR used universal primers M1SS and BC2_uni_R on all cDNA. As for the original processing: For normalization, 1 million high-quality reads were randomly selected from each sample, with every read carrying a distinct molecular identifier. Instead of being binned into consensus sequences, reads that shared molecular identifiers were thrown out. CDR3 identification, clonotype clustering and error correction used MiTCR with a Q25 quality threshold and the strictest error-elimination algorithm. Lower-bound total TCR beta diversity was estimated with a nonparametric unseen species model using Euler transformation. Using fastp at Q25 and MiXCR, TCRdb reprocessed the public reads and kept productive beta chains. Here each entry gathers all rows of one CDR3 protein and keeps the most common genes and DNA. The V and J calls follow TCRdb's processing rather than the paper's. This sample lists 700,000 to 900,000 distinct CDR3 sequences; roughly 53% were detected once. The ten largest account for roughly 40% of the sample.

Trimming costs V 5 bases and J 5 bases, and their ends lie 16 bases apart. CDR3 length: 14 amino acids, cysteine to phenylalanine. Only CDR3 DNA is held: 42 bases, read in frame from base 1. CDR1 and CDR2 were assigned from the germline V gene (reference sequence) as SEHNR and FQNEAQ. A remark on this clonotype: It lacks a known antigen. No base qualities exist here, and no much larger clone lies one base off it.

Overall study results and their limits: Bulk unsorted PBMC profiling prevented conclusive comparison of naive and antigen-experienced compartments. As age increased, observed TCR beta diversity per million T cells dropped in a roughly linear way, and a significant reduction was already evident by age roughly 40. Estimates of total diversity based on one million sequenced T cells were regarded as lower bounds and as underestimates. Compared with the aged group, the long-lived group had more naive CD4+ T cells, fewer expanded clones and increased TCR diversity, a pattern suggesting age selection. A strong correlation was found between observed TCR beta diversity and the percentage of naive T cells measured by flow cytometry. Donor CMV infection status was unknown, potentially confounding age-related changes in expanded clonotypes.

The roughly 39 donors, aged about 6 to 95 years, were systemically healthy Caucasian individuals from Russia. About 9.8 milliliters of peripheral blood were drawn from each donor into EDTA-treated Vacutainer tubes. Ficoll-Paque density-gradient centrifugation was used to isolate PBMCs, with at least 6.5 million per sample. Total RNA, at least 6 micrograms per sample, was extracted from PBMCs with Trizol reagent. For every donor, an aliquot of PBMCs went through flow cytometry to measure the percentages of naive CD45RAhigh/CD27high T cells. The origin of this receptor is an elderly man in good health. The rearranged chain carries TRBV7-9 and TRBJ2-7; a tentative D match to TRBD2 spans 6 bases. Sequencing used blood. The DNA sequence reads TGTGCCAGCAGCCTACCGGGAGATCACGACGAGCAGTACTTC. This is translated as CASSLPGDHDEQYF.